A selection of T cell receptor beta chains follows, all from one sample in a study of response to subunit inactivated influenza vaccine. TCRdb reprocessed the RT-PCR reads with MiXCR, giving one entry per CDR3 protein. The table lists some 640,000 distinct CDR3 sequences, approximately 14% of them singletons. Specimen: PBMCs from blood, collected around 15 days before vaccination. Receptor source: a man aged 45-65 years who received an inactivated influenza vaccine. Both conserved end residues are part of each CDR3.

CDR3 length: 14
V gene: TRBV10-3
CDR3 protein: CAISLQSESYEQYF

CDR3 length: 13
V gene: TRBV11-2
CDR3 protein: CASSSSGRVEQFF

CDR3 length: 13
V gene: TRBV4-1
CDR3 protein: CASSRQTDYEQYF

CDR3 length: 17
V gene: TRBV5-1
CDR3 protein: CASSLAVLAGEAHEQFF

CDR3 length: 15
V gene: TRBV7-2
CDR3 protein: CASSGQGAHNSPLHF

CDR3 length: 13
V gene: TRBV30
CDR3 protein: CAWSGTVPYEQYF

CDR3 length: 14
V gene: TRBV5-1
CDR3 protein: CASSQSANTGELFF

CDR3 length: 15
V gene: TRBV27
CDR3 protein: CASSFVGGNYNEQFF

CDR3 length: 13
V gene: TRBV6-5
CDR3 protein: CASSYSGIGEAFF

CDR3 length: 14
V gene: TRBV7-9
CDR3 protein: CASSWPAGPETQYF

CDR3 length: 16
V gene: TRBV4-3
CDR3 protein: CASSRRGQGANEKLFF

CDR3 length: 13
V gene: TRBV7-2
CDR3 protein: CASSSPASDEQFF

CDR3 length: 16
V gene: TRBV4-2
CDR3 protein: CASSQDWGRGVEKLFF

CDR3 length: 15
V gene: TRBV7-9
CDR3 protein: CASNLNSRETGELFF

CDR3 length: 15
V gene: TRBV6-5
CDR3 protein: CASSYSTGAGGEQYF

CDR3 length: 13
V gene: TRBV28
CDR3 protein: CASRTGLNQPQHF

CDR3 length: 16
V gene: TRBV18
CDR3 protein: CASSRGASGKYNEQFF

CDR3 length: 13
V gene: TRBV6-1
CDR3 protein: CASSGARAYGYTF

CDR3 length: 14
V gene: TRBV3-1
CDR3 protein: CASSLGQAYYGYTF

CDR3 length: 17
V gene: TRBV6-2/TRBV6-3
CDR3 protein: CASSYYPGTVSTDTQYF

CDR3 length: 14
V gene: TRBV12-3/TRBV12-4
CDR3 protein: CASSLLRGAYEQYF

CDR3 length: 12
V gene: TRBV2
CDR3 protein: CASSWTAEPLFF

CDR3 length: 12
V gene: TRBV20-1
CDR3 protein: CSARPSTDTQYF